This T cell receptor (beta chain) came from a study of blood T cell repertoires in COVID-19. This CDR3 has 13 amino acids. The junction had 4 bases not matched to a gene; V was cut back by 6 bases and J by 3 bases. The V gene's germline CDR1 is MNHEY and CDR2 SVGAGI. Under the authors' procedure: Estimation of nucleated cell counts was performed using reference gene primer amplification. Generated by immunoSEQ multiplex PCR, the TCRdb table keeps only in-frame clones and is missing some. The D gene and trimming were derived from the DNA, and the V and J assignments and clone size from that table. This sample has 200,000 or so clones, with roughly 82% found just once.

This receptor was identified in a woman aged 30 to 39 with acute or convalescent COVID-19. Sequences were obtained from peripheral blood. The chain is built from TRBV6-5 and TRBJ1-2; 7 bases fit TRBD1. The CDR3 DNA sequence: TGTGCCAGCAGCCTCCAGGGGGACTATGGCTACACCTTC. It codes for CASSLQGDYGYTF.